The present TCR beta chain was sequenced within a study of blood T cell repertoires in COVID-19. Across the whole study: There were acute and convalescent COVID-19 samples, and they came from the United States, Italy and Spain. T cells, B-cell-depleted T cells, or PBMCs provided the cDNA or gDNA that served as material.

Methods used by the authors: Estimated nucleated cell counts came from reference gene primer amplification. Clones were sequenced by immunoSEQ multiplex PCR, and TCRdb holds only the in-frame ones, with some missing. The V and J calls and clone size are taken from that table; D and trimming were inferred from the DNA. The sample consists of fewer than 250,000 clones, around four fifths of them appearing once. V was shortened by 0 bases and J by 8 bases, with 19 bases between the two germline ends. Germline CDR1 and CDR2: SGHDN and FVKESK. The CDR3 is made up of 16 amino acids. The receptor comes from a middle-aged man with acute or convalescent COVID-19. This chain joins TRBV14 and TRBJ1-2; no definite D call. The sample comprised peripheral blood. Here the CDR3 reads CASSQDRGNQPWGYTF. In DNA, the CDR3 is TGTGCCAGCAGCCAAGATCGTGGCAACCAACCTTGGGGCTACACCTTC.